This entry features one TCR beta chain sequence. The data were produced by immunoSEQ multiplex PCR, yet TCRdb's version contains in-frame clones alone and is incomplete. Of tens of thousands of clones in the sample, about 88% were seen once. This sample was taken from a study of T cell changes during pregnancy in multiple sclerosis. The V and J ends lost 2 bases and 3 bases, in that order; junction bases with no gene match: 6. Per the germline V gene, CDR1 is MNHNS and CDR2 is SASEGT. This CDR3 has 16 amino acids. Here the sequenced sample was CD4+ T cells from peripheral blood mononuclear cells, taken in the second trimester of pregnancy. The V and J genes are TRBV6-1 and TRBJ1-4; 7 bases are shared with TRBD1. The receptor was isolated from a female donor with multiple sclerosis, enrolled in a pregnancy study. The CDR3 DNA reads as TGTGCCAGCAGTGAAACAGGGGTGTTCCCTAATGAAAAACTGTTTTTT. Residues: CASSETGVFPNEKLFF.